Shown below are 20 T cell receptor beta chains from a single sample sequenced in a study of T cell responses to AZD1222 COVID-19 vaccine. The data were produced by immunoSEQ multiplex PCR, yet TCRdb's version contains in-frame clones alone and is incomplete. The repertoire holds 95,000 to 120,000 clones, with around 88% as singletons. The sequenced sample was peripheral blood, obtained 28 days after the second AZD1222 dose. The receptors here all came from an adult who received the AZD1222 COVID-19 vaccine.

The V gene is TRBV9, the J gene TRBJ2-3, with 7 bases that match TRBD1. The germline gives CDR1 SGDLS, CDR2 YYNGEE. The CDR3 is 14 amino acids. Trimming removed 4 bases from V and 6 bases from J; junction bases left unmatched: 8. The CDR3 protein is CASSPRTTGDTQYF. The CDR3 nucleotides read TGTGCCAGCAGCCCACGCACGACAGGGGATACGCAGTATTTT.

The chain uses TRBV7-2 and TRBJ2-3, with D maybe TRBD2 (5 bases). Germline CDR1 is SGHTA and CDR2 is FQGNSA. The CDR3 consists of 13 residues. V lost 5 bases and J 0 bases, leaving 6 bases between the germline ends. CDR3 sequence: CASSRTSTDTQYF. CDR3 bases: TGTGCCAGCAGCCGGACTAGCACAGATACGCAGTATTTT. Variable domain in full (rest from reference TRBV7-2 and TRBJ2-3): GAGVSQSPSNKVTEKGKDVELRCDPISGHTALYWYRQSLGQGLEFLIYFQGNSAPDKSGLPSDRFSAERTGGSVSTLTIQRTQQEDSAVYLCASSRTSTDTQYFGPGTRLTVL.

The CDR3 nucleotides read TGTGCCAGCAGCTCGGACGTTTGGACAGGCCCCGGGGAGCTGTTTTTT. This encodes CASSSDVWTGPGELFF. V usage is TRBV7-2 and J usage is TRBJ2-2; 7 bases align to TRBD1. Germline V gene data show CDR1 as SGHTA and CDR2 as FQGNSA. The trim removed 4 bases at V and 6 bases at J, leaving 11 bases unmatched. The CDR3 extends over 16 amino acids.

The chain employs TRBV4-1 and TRBJ2-7; 11 nucleotides line up with TRBD2. The germline gives CDR1 MGHRA, CDR2 YSYEKL. J gave up 4 bases and V 3 bases, and 5 bases lay outside the gene matches. The CDR3 sequence is 15 residues long. CDR3 coding DNA: TGCGCCAGCAGCCAGCCCGGGACTAGCGGTTACGAGCAGTACTTC. It encodes CASSQPGTSGYEQYF.

The rearrangement joins TRBV4-3 to TRBJ1-3; D is undetermined. The CDR3 runs to 19 residues. Trimming took 0 bases from V and 1 from J, leaving 19 bases between them. The germline V gene has CDR1 LGHNA and CDR2 YSLEER. The CDR3 coding sequence is TGCGCCAGCAGCCAAGATTGGATAGGCCAGCTGGCTTCTGGAAACACCATATATTTT. Its translation is CASSQDWIGQLASGNTIYF.

To note about this clone: The same CDR3 can be traced to other DNA sequences in this sample. The chain links TRBV6-5 to TRBJ2-3; 9 nucleotides align to TRBD2. The germline V gene encodes CDR1 MNHEY and CDR2 SVGAGI. With 5 bases clipped from V and 1 base from J, the junction kept 1 base outside the gene matches. There are 14 residues in the CDR3. CDR3 nucleotides: TGTGCCAGCAGTATAGCGGGGGGCACAGATACGCAGTATTTT. It specifies CASSIAGGTDTQYF.

J is TRBJ1-5 and V is TRBV10-3; D not certain. Per the germline V gene, CDR1 is ENHRY and CDR2 is SYGVKD. This CDR3 has 16 amino acids. Trimming cost V 3 bases and J 2 bases, with 14 bases left between them. CDR3 protein: CAISELWGSGNQPQHF. CDR3 DNA: TGTGCCATCAGTGAACTTTGGGGAAGTGGCAATCAGCCCCAGCATTTT.

The J gene is TRBJ2-7, the V gene TRBV21-1; the table calls TRBD2, which could not be checked here. TRBV21-1 constitutes a pseudogene. The CDR3 has 16 residues. The DNA for the CDR3 is TGTGCCAGCAGCAAAGTTGTGCGGGGAAGCTCCTACGAGCAGTACTTC. Its protein product is CASSKVVRGSSYEQYF.

The V call is TRBV4-1, the J call TRBJ2-6; no clear D. V was trimmed by 4 bases and J by 0 bases, leaving 7 bases between them. Germline CDR1 reads MGHRA; CDR2 reads YSYEKL. This CDR3 has 15 residues. CDR3 sequence (DNA): TGCGCCAGCAGCCGCCACAGCTCTGGGGCCAACGTCCTGACTTTC. This encodes CASSRHSSGANVLTF.

Comments on this clone: Other DNA sequences in the same sample also yield this CDR3. V is TRBV5-1 and J is TRBJ1-4; D perhaps matches TRBD1 (6 bases). Germline loops: CDR1 SGHRS, CDR2 YFSETQ. The CDR3 covers 13 residues. With 4 bases removed from V and 8 bases from J, the gap between germline ends came to 12 bases. The CDR3 is CASSPTDREKLFF. In DNA form, the CDR3 reads TGCGCCAGCAGCCCCACGGACAGAGAAAAACTGTTTTTT.

The V call is TRBV19, the J call TRBJ1-1; possibly TRBD1 for D (5 bases). The CDR3 is 15 amino acids. CDR1 and CDR2 from the germline V gene are LNHDA and SQIVND (reference sequence). The V end lost 8 bases, the J end lost 2 bases, and 18 bases lay between the germline ends. DNA for the CDR3: TGTGCCAGTGGACGCCATCAGGGTCCTAACACTGAAGCTTTCTTT. Translated, it gives CASGRHQGPNTEAFF.

J is TRBJ1-1 and V is TRBV5-1; D is perhaps TRBD1 (6 bases). Per the germline V gene, CDR1 is SGHRS and CDR2 is YFSETQ. Trimming stripped 4 bases from V and 5 bases from J, with 18 bases between. There are 15 residues in the CDR3. For the CDR3, the DNA is TGCGCCAGCAGCACCTACAGGGCGGAGGGAACTGAAGCTTTCTTT. Residues: CASSTYRAEGTEAFF.

CDR3 protein: CASSLSRLNTDTQYF. As DNA, the CDR3 is TGTGCCAGCAGCTTAAGTCGACTTAACACAGATACGCAGTATTTT. The J gene is TRBJ2-3, the V gene TRBV7-2, with unresolved D. V was trimmed by 2 bases and J by 2 bases, leaving 11 bases between them. Germline assignment: CDR1 SGHTA and CDR2 FQGNSA. The CDR3 length is 15 residues.

DNA for the CDR3: TGCAGCGTTGCGTTAGGGTCAGAGATGATCGGAAACACCATATATTTT. Translating gives CSVALGSEMIGNTIYF. The V gene is TRBV29-1, the J gene TRBJ1-3; D unclear. The CDR3 has 16 amino acids. The V end lost 4 bases, the J end lost 4 bases, and 20 bases lay between the germline ends. Germline CDR1 and CDR2: SQVTM and ANQGSEA.

The chain carries TRBV7-9 and TRBJ2-2, with D perhaps assigned TRBD1 or TRBD2 (5 bases each). CDR1 and CDR2 from the germline V gene are SEHNR and FQNEAQ (reference sequence). The length of the CDR3 is 16 residues. Trimming left V 5 bases short and J 0 bases short, with 13 bases between. The chain's CDR3 is CASSQRGGSNTGELFF. The CDR3 DNA reads TGTGCCAGCAGCCAACGGGGCGGATCGAACACCGGGGAGCTGTTTTTT.

The rearrangement uses TRBV19 and TRBJ1-3; TRBD1 agrees at 11 bases. The V segment lost 5 bases and the J segment 0 bases; nucleotides outside the gene matches: 3. Per the germline V gene, CDR1 is LNHDA and CDR2 is SQIVND (reference sequence). The CDR3 is made up of 16 amino acids. CDR3 in DNA: TGTGCCAGTAGTTCCGGGACAGGGGGCTCTGGAAACACCATATATTTT. The encoded protein is CASSSGTGGSGNTIYF.

V and J are TRBV7-9 and TRBJ2-7, with D perhaps TRBD2 (5 bases). Per germline, CDR1 SEHNR and CDR2 FQNEAQ (reference sequence). The V and J ends lost 6 bases and 6 bases respectively, with 18 bases between them. The CDR3 sequence is 14 residues long. Here the CDR3 reads CASSAGGRAAEQYF. The CDR3 nucleotides read TGTGCCAGCAGTGCCGGAGGACGAGCGGCCGAGCAGTACTTC.

The genes are TRBV18 and TRBJ1-1; no reliable D call. CDR1 KGHSH and CDR2 LQKENI come from the germline V gene. The germline V and J ends were trimmed by 1 base and 0 bases, with 12 bases remaining between them. This CDR3 has 16 amino acids. The CDR3 region has the DNA TGTGCCAGCTCACCACGGAGCGGTGACATGAACACTGAAGCTTTCTTT. It codes for CASSPRSGDMNTEAFF.

This chain uses TRBV5-4 with TRBJ2-7, with 7 bases fitting TRBD1. CDR1 and CDR2 from the germline V gene are SGHNT and YYREEE (reference sequence). The CDR3 runs 15 residues. The junction had 10 bases not matched to a gene; V was cut back by 4 bases and J by 3 bases. The CDR3 spells CASSPDPAGGYEQYF. The CDR3 DNA follows: TGTGCCAGCAGCCCCGACCCGGCAGGGGGCTACGAGCAGTACTTC.

This CDR3 is CAIGEDREAFF. The CDR3 bases are TGTGCCATCGGAGAGGACAGGGAAGCTTTCTTT. V usage is TRBV10-3 and J usage is TRBJ1-1; 7 bases agree with TRBD1. V lost 8 bases to trimming and J lost 8 bases; unmatched junction nucleotides: 5. Germline loops: CDR1 ENHRY, CDR2 SYGVKD. This CDR3 spans 11 amino acids.